Below, 22 T cell receptor beta chains from the same sample are listed, as sequenced in a study of long-term antiretroviral therapy in people with HIV. This was the immunoSEQ v3.0 assay at survey level. Clones were sequenced by immunoSEQ multiplex PCR, and TCRdb holds only the in-frame ones, with some missing. The repertoire holds about 11,000 clones, around 84% seen once, with roughly an eighth in the top ten. The source was unsorted PBMCs, collected 1.2 years after starting antiretroviral therapy. The source of these receptors is a man aged 40-50 years with HIV.

This clone was detected once. The chain uses TRBV9 and TRBJ2-3; TRBD2 matches at 14 bases. The CDR3 consists of 21 residues. The V gene's germline CDR1 is SGDLS and CDR2 YYNGEE. The V and J ends lost 2 bases and 2 bases, in that order; junction bases with no gene match: 16. The CDR3 DNA follows: TGTGCCAGCAGCGTCGAAAATCCGGGACTAGCGGGGGTCGTGATCACAGATACGCAGTATTTT. It translates to CASSVENPGLAGVVITDTQYF.

The chain has TRBV5-6 and TRBJ1-1, with D perhaps matching TRBD1 (5 bases). CDR3 length: 11 amino acids. V lost 3 bases to trimming and J lost 5 bases, with 5 bases between them. Germline V CDR1 and CDR2: SGHDT, YYEEEE. The CDR3 loop is CASSWGTEAFF. The CDR3 region has the DNA TGTGCCAGCAGCTGGGGGACTGAAGCTTTCTTT.

This clone ranks as medium-sized. At the DNA level, this CDR3 is encoded by other sequences in the same sample as well. The gene calls are TRBV5-1 and TRBJ2-7; unclear D gene. This CDR3 comprises 13 residues. Germline-derived CDR1 and CDR2 are SGHRS and YFSETQ. Trimming stripped 0 bases from V and 4 bases from J, with 8 bases between. The CDR3 region has the DNA TGCGCCAGCAGCTTGGGAGCTGGATACGAGCAGTACTTC. This gives the protein CASSLGAGYEQYF.

CDR3 amino acids: CASSYSYMSSNQPQHF. For the CDR3, the DNA is TGTGCCAGCAGTTACTCTTACATGAGTAGCAATCAGCCCCAGCATTTT. V is TRBV6-5 and J is TRBJ1-5; D is unresolved. From germline, CDR1 is MNHEY and CDR2 SVGAGI. The CDR3 totals 16 residues. The V gene lost 0 bases and the J gene lost 0 bases, with 9 bases spanning the gap.

The rearrangement links TRBV6-1 to TRBJ2-7; no reliable D call. Looked up from germline, CDR1 is MNHNS and CDR2 is SASEGT. V dropped 8 bases and J dropped 5 bases, with 22 bases sitting between them. The length of the CDR3 is 15 residues. The CDR3 spells CASLSAQMTRNEQYF. CDR3 DNA sequence: TGTGCCAGCCTTTCCGCACAGATGACACGAAACGAGCAGTACTTC.

This clone was detected a few times. The V gene is TRBV5-6, the J gene TRBJ1-5; a possible D gene is TRBD1 (5 bases). CDR1 and CDR2 (germline): SGHDT, YYEEEE. The V end was cut by 2 bases, the J end by 4 bases, with 10 bases between. The CDR3 contains 14 residues. CDR3 residues: CASSFYGTNQPQHF. Written as DNA, the CDR3 is TGTGCCAGCAGCTTTTATGGGACTAATCAGCCCCAGCATTTT.

The rearrangement links TRBV5-4 to TRBJ1-2; TRBD1 matches at 7 bases. This CDR3 has 15 amino acids. Germline CDR1 reads SGHNT; CDR2 reads YYREEE (reference sequence). J lost 1 base, V lost 4 bases, and 7 bases had no gene match. The CDR3 sequence: CASSVVGTDNYGYTF. CDR3 coding DNA: TGTGCCAGCAGCGTTGTCGGGACAGATAACTATGGCTACACCTTC.

The V and J genes are TRBV28 and TRBJ1-1, with 9 bases fitting TRBD1. This CDR3 comprises 15 residues. Germline trimming cut 6 bases from V and 5 bases from J; bases unmatched to any gene: 10. The germline V gene encodes CDR1 MDHEN and CDR2 SYDVKM. The CDR3 reads CASRPTRTGVTEAFF. DNA of the CDR3: TGTGCCAGCAGACCGACTCGGACAGGGGTGACTGAAGCTTTCTTT.

The chain couples TRBV6-5 to TRBJ1-2, with 7 bases matching TRBD1. With V trimmed by 0 bases and J by 6 bases, 1 base remained unmatched. CDR3 length equals 13 residues. Germline CDR1 is MNHEY and CDR2 is SVGAGI. The CDR3: CASSYSGTDGYTF. The CDR3 DNA reads as TGTGCCAGCAGTTACTCTGGGACAGATGGCTACACCTTC.

This chain joins TRBV19 and TRBJ1-5; 9 nucleotides line up with TRBD1. The trim removed 10 bases at V and 10 bases at J, leaving 14 bases unmatched. CDR3 size: 14 residues. From germline, CDR1 is LNHDA and CDR2 SQIVND (reference sequence). The chain's CDR3 is CATNDWTGDEPQHF. The CDR3 region has the DNA TGTGCCACCAATGATTGGACAGGGGATGAACCCCAGCATTTT.

The chain joins TRBV29-1 to TRBJ2-1, with 10 bases matching TRBD1. Germline CDR1 is SQVTM and CDR2 is ANQGSEA. With V trimmed by 3 bases and J by 12 bases, 17 bases remained unmatched. CDR3 size: 16 residues. The CDR3 DNA reads as TGCAGCGTTGACCCAGGGACAGGGGATTTGGGGTATGGGCAGTTCTTC. Protein: CSVDPGTGDLGYGQFF.

This clone was observed a single time. The chain carries TRBV15 and TRBJ1-1; no reliable D call. Per germline, CDR1 LNHNV and CDR2 YYDKDF (reference sequence). The CDR3 totals 14 residues. The V gene lost 5 bases and the J gene lost 2 bases, with 12 bases spanning the gap. The CDR3 protein is CATSPPGENTEAFF. Written as DNA, the CDR3 is TGTGCCACCAGCCCTCCAGGTGAAAACACTGAAGCTTTCTTT. The full variable domain, in which reference TRBV15 and TRBJ1-1 provide the parts outside the CDR3, is DAMVIQNPRYQVTQFGKPVTLSCSQTLNHNVMYWYQQKSSQAPKLLFHYYDKDFNNEADTPDNFQSRRPNTSFCFLDIRSPGLGDTAMYLCATSPPGENTEAFFGQGTRLTVV.

V and J are TRBV7-8 and TRBJ1-5; D is possibly TRBD1 (5 bases). The CDR3 extends over 17 amino acids. The germline V and J ends were trimmed by 2 bases and 7 bases, with 21 bases remaining between them. Germline loops: CDR1 SGHVS, CDR2 FQNEAQ. This CDR3 reads CASSLSTPGTLVQPQHF. In nucleotides, the CDR3 is TGTGCCAGCAGCTTATCGACACCCGGGACGTTAGTGCAGCCCCAGCATTTT.

The CDR3 is CASSSKRGTSYEQYF. The CDR3 DNA reads as TGTGCCAGCAGCTCGAAGAGGGGAACCTCCTACGAGCAGTACTTC. The chain uses TRBV7-2 and TRBJ2-7; D may match TRBD1 or TRBD2 (5 bases each). Germline V lookup: CDR1 SGHTA, CDR2 FQGNSA. This CDR3 comprises 15 residues. V lost 4 bases to trimming and J lost 0 bases, with 13 bases between them. The whole variable domain, remainder taken from reference TRBV7-2 and TRBJ2-7, is GAGVSQSPSNKVTEKGKDVELRCDPISGHTALYWYRQSLGQGLEFLIYFQGNSAPDKSGLPSDRFSAERTGGSVSTLTIQRTQQEDSAVYLCASSSKRGTSYEQYFGPGTRLTVT.

The chain has TRBV7-7 and TRBJ1-5; no firm D call. Germline V CDR1 and CDR2: SSHAT, FNYEAQ (reference sequence). The CDR3 consists of 17 residues. Trimming took off 4 bases at V and 2 bases at J, with 18 bases between the two ends. The CDR3 DNA reads TGTGCCAGCAGCTCCCCTGAGAGCCTAAGGGGCAATCAGCCCCAGCATTTT. It yields the protein CASSSPESLRGNQPQHF.

The chain recombines TRBV6-1 with TRBJ2-7, with a possible D match to TRBD1 (5 bases). The ends were cut back, 5 bases at V and 0 bases at J, with 11 bases in the middle. The CDR3 runs 14 residues. Germline CDR1 reads MNHNS; CDR2 reads SASEGT. CDR3 residues: CASSWGDSSYEQYF. The CDR3 nucleotides are TGTGCCAGCAGTTGGGGCGACAGCTCCTACGAGCAGTACTTC.

V usage is TRBV27 and J usage is TRBJ2-7, with 7 nucleotides matching TRBD1. The CDR3 sequence is 14 residues long. Germline CDR1 is MNHEY and CDR2 is SMNVEV (reference sequence). J was trimmed by 5 bases and V by 6 bases; bases with no gene match: 10. CDR3 in DNA: TGTGCCAGCAGCGAGACGACAGGGACACACGAGCAGTACTTC. This translates into CASSETTGTHEQYF.

The chain recombines TRBV5-6 with TRBJ1-5, with TRBD1 matching over 9 bases. Germline V CDR1 and CDR2: SGHDT, YYEEEE. The CDR3 sequence is 16 residues long. The ends lost 4 bases at V and 1 base at J; junction bases unmatched: 6. CDR3 DNA: TGTGCCAGCAGCCACAGGGGGCTGGAAAGCAATCAGCCCCAGCATTTT. The encoded protein is CASSHRGLESNQPQHF.

This chain joins TRBV4-1 and TRBJ1-5, with D unclear. The CDR3 spans 17 residues. Trimming removed 1 base at V and 5 bases at J, with 18 bases between. Germline CDR1 is MGHRA and CDR2 is YSYEKL. The CDR3 DNA follows: TGCGCCAGCAGCCAAGTATTAGGACCCGGAGGAGATCAGCCCCAGCATTTT. Its translation: CASSQVLGPGGDQPQHF.

The chain couples TRBV2 to TRBJ2-4; D is unclear. V shed 2 bases and J shed 0 bases, with 8 bases lying between them. This CDR3 has 15 residues. The germline gives CDR1 SNHLY, CDR2 FYNNEI. CDR3 region: CASSELLQAKNIQYF. In nucleotides, the CDR3 is TGTGCCAGCAGTGAACTATTACAAGCCAAAAACATTCAGTACTTC.

This chain joins TRBV2 and TRBJ1-5, with D possibly matching TRBD1 (5 bases). Germline CDR1 SNHLY, CDR2 FYNNEI. This CDR3 has 17 amino acids. Trimming took 2 bases from V and 0 from J, leaving 14 bases between them. The CDR3 DNA follows: TGTGCCAGCAGTGAATTCCCAGGGTTGAATAGCAATCAGCCCCAGCATTTT. Protein sequence: CASSEFPGLNSNQPQHF.

The table lists this clone with a few counts. The gene calls are TRBV2 and TRBJ2-1; 9 bases agree with TRBD2. The germline V gene has CDR1 SNHLY and CDR2 FYNNEI. CDR3 length: 15 residues. The V segment lost 6 bases and the J segment 9 bases; nucleotides outside the gene matches: 12. The CDR3 DNA is TGTGCCAGCAGAGGGTTGGCTAGCGGGGCTGGTGAGCAGTTCTTC. As protein: CASRGLASGAGEQFF.